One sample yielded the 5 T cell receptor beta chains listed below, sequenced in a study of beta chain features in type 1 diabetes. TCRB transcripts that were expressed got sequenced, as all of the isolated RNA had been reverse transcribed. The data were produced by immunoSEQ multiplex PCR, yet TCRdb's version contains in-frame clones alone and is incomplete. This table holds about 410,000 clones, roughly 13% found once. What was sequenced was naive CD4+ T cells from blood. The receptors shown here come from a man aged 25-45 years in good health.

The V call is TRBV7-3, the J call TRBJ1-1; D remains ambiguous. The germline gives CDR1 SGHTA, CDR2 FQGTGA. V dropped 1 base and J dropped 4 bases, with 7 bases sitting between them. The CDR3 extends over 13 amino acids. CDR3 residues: CASSLMKGTEAFF. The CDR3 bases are TGTGCCAGCAGCTTAATGAAGGGCACTGAAGCTTTCTTT. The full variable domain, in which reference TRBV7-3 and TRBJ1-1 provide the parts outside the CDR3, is GAGVSQTPSNKVTEKGKYVELRCDPISGHTALYWYRQSLGQGPEFLIYFQGTGAADDSGLPNDRFFAVRPEGSVSTLKIQRTERGDSAVYLCASSLMKGTEAFFGQGTRLTVV.

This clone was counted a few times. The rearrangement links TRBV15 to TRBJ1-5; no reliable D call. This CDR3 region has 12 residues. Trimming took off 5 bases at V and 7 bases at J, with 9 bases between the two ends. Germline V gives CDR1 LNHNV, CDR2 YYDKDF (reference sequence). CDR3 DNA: TGTGCCACCAGCGGAGGTGGGCAGCCCCAGCATTTT. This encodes CATSGGGQPQHF.

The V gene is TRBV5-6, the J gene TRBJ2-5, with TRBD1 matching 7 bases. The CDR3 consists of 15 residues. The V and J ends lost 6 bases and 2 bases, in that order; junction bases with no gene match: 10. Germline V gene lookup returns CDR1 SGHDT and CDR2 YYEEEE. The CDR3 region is CASTYRTGRQETQYF. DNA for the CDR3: TGTGCCAGCACCTATAGGACAGGAAGGCAAGAGACCCAGTACTTC. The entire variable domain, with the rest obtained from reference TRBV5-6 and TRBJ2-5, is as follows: DAGVTQSPTHLIKTRGQQVTLRCSPKSGHDTVSWYQQALGQGPQFIFQYYEEEERQRGNFPDRFSGHQFPNYSSELNVNALLLGDSALYLCASTYRTGRQETQYFGPGTRLLVL.

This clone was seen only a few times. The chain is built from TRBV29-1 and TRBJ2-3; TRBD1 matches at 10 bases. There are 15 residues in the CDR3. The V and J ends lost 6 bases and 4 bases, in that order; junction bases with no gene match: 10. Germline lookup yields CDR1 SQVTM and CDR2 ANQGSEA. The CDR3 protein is CSVYPDRGHADTQYF. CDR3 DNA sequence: TGCAGCGTCTATCCCGACAGGGGGCATGCAGATACGCAGTATTTT.

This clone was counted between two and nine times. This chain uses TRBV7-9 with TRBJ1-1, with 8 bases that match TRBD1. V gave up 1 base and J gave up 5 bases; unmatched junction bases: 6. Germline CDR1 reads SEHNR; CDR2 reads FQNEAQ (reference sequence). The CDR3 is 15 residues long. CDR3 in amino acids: CASSLGTGYGTEAFF. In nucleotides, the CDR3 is TGTGCCAGCAGCTTAGGGACAGGGTACGGGACTGAAGCTTTCTTT.